Below are 32 T cell receptor beta chains sequenced from a single sample in a study of blood T cell repertoires in COVID-19. The method was immunoSEQ multiplex PCR; TCRdb's version includes in-frame clones alone and lacks a portion of them. This repertoire shows roughly 410,000 clones, about nine tenths found once; its top ten account for around 1.5%. The sequencing input was peripheral blood. Receptors originate from a woman aged 40 to 50 with COVID-19, enrolled during active disease.

CDR3 amino acids: CASRRIGSGGAYEQFF. The CDR3 DNA reads as TGTGCCAGCAGAAGAATAGGTAGCGGGGGGGCCTATGAGCAGTTCTTC. The J gene is TRBJ2-1, the V gene TRBV2; the match to TRBD2 covers 11 bases. The J segment lost 8 bases and the V segment lost 6 bases, leaving 12 bases of the junction unmatched. The CDR3 is 16 amino acids. CDR1 and CDR2 from the germline V gene are SNHLY and FYNNEI.

The rearrangement uses TRBV25-1 and TRBJ1-1; D uncertain. Germline V gene sequence: CDR1 MGHDK, CDR2 SYGVNS. This CDR3 spans 15 amino acids. The V gene lost 1 base and the J gene lost 6 bases, with 15 bases spanning the gap. CDR3 residues: CASSEFGSPRSEAFF. The CDR3 nucleotides are TGTGCCAGCAGTGAATTCGGGAGTCCTCGCTCTGAAGCTTTCTTT.

V is TRBV28 and J is TRBJ2-5; D not certain. Germline V gene lookup returns CDR1 MDHEN and CDR2 SYDVKM. The V and J ends lost 2 bases and 5 bases respectively, with 12 bases between them. The CDR3 runs 14 residues. The CDR3 region is CASSLAPPRETQYF. CDR3 in DNA: TGTGCCAGCAGTTTAGCTCCCCCGAGGGAGACCCAGTACTTC.

Turning to this clone: The junction shows a germline mismatch at one end, possibly a read error. The chain recombines TRBV6-5 with TRBJ1-6; no reliable D call. The CDR3 spans 15 residues. CDR1 and CDR2 from the germline V gene are MNHEY and SVGAGI. DNA for the CDR3: TGTGCCATCAGTCTAACCGGGGTGAGCGGTTCACCCCTCCACTTT. This encodes CAISLTGVSGSPLHF.

This chain joins TRBV7-3 and TRBJ1-1; D not certain. Trimming pared 1 base from V and 2 bases from J, leaving 11 bases between. Germline V gives CDR1 SGHTA, CDR2 FQGTGA. CDR3 size: 15 residues. CDR3 in amino acids: CASSLNPGTNTEAFF. CDR3 bases: TGTGCCAGCAGCTTAAACCCGGGAACTAACACTGAAGCTTTCTTT.

The sample holds one count of this clone. The V and J genes are TRBV27 and TRBJ2-7; 11 bases match TRBD1. The junction had 1 base not matched to a gene; V was cut back by 6 bases and J by 3 bases. The CDR3 loop spans 13 amino acids. In germline, CDR1 is MNHEY, CDR2 SMNVEV (reference sequence). The CDR3 protein is CASSGTGGYEQYF. The CDR3 DNA sequence: TGTGCCAGCAGCGGGACAGGGGGCTACGAGCAGTACTTC.

The J gene is TRBJ2-5, the V gene TRBV7-2, with D uncertain. The germline V and J ends were trimmed by 1 base and 2 bases, with 8 bases remaining between them. The CDR3 loop spans 14 amino acids. Per germline, CDR1 SGHTA and CDR2 FQGNSA. The CDR3 protein is CASSLGGRQETQYF. The CDR3 region has the DNA TGTGCCAGCAGCTTAGGAGGTAGACAAGAGACCCAGTACTTC.

The rearrangement joins TRBV4-3 to TRBJ1-2, with D maybe TRBD1 (6 bases). The V end lost 3 bases, the J end lost 8 bases, and 22 bases lay between the germline ends. Germline CDR1 and CDR2: LGHNA and YSLEER. This CDR3 has 16 residues. CDR3: CASSQSTYRDLGGYTF. The DNA of the CDR3 is TGCGCCAGCAGCCAGTCTACCTACAGGGATCTCGGGGGCTACACCTTC.

The chain carries TRBV6-4 and TRBJ2-2; 9 positions agree with TRBD2. CDR1 MRHNA and CDR2 SNTAGT come from the germline V gene. The V and J ends lost 3 bases and 4 bases, in that order; junction bases with no gene match: 0. The CDR3 runs to 14 residues. The CDR3 DNA reads as TGTGCCAGCAGTGAGCGGGGGGGCACCGGGGAGCTGTTTTTT. Its protein is CASSERGGTGELFF.

The CDR3 region has the DNA TGTGCCTGGAACGGGGACTTCGAGCAGTACTTC. This sequence encodes CAWNGDFEQYF. The chain couples TRBV30 to TRBJ2-7; tentatively, D is TRBD2 (6 bases). Germline CDR1 and CDR2: GTSNPN and SVGIG (reference sequence). Trimming shortened V by 4 bases and J by 6 bases, and 10 bases separated the two germline ends. This CDR3 is 11 amino acids long.

The gene calls are TRBV24-1 and TRBJ2-2; 7 bases line up with TRBD1. In germline, CDR1 is KGHDR, CDR2 SFDVKD. Losses at the gene ends were 9 bases for V and 5 bases for J; bases not matched to a gene: 8. The CDR3 spans 14 residues. CDR3 nucleotide sequence: TGTGCCACCGACAGGGCAGGGAGTACCGGGGAGCTGTTTTTT. Translation gives CATDRAGSTGELFF.

This clone was observed a single time. The genes are TRBV9 and TRBJ1-4; 7 bases line up with TRBD1. V lost 1 base to trimming and J lost 2 bases; unmatched junction nucleotides: 11. Germline V gives CDR1 SGDLS, CDR2 YYNGEE. The CDR3 extends over 18 amino acids. CDR3 region: CASSVQGGGGRTNEKLFF. CDR3 bases: TGTGCCAGCAGCGTACAGGGCGGAGGGGGCCGGACTAATGAAAAACTGTTTTTT.

The V gene is TRBV9, the J gene TRBJ1-5; D is unresolved. The germline V gene has CDR1 SGDLS and CDR2 YYNGEE. The V end lost 1 base, the J end lost 1 base, and 6 bases lay between the germline ends. The CDR3 loop spans 14 amino acids. The CDR3 here is CASSVSGSNQPQHF. The CDR3 bases are TGTGCCAGCAGCGTAAGCGGGAGCAATCAGCCCCAGCATTTT.

V is TRBV12-5 and J is TRBJ2-7, with D possibly being TRBD1 (6 bases). Between the trimmed V and J ends, which lost 2 bases and 5 bases, there was a span of 10 bases. The CDR3 sequence is 13 residues long. CDR1 LGHNT and CDR2 FRNRAP come from the germline V gene. CDR3 sequence reads: CASGLTGSDEQYF. The CDR3 DNA reads as TGTGCTAGTGGTTTGACAGGGAGCGACGAGCAGTACTTC.

The J gene is TRBJ1-5, the V gene TRBV28; a weak D match, TRBD1 (6 bases). Per germline, CDR1 MDHEN and CDR2 SYDVKM. The CDR3 is 15 residues long. V was pared by 3 bases and J by 1 base, with 10 bases between. The CDR3 coding sequence is TGTGCCAGCAGTTTGTCAGGGGCGAGCAATCAGCCCCAGCATTTT. Protein: CASSLSGASNQPQHF.

The chain combines TRBV9 with TRBJ1-2; weak D call: TRBD1 (6 bases). Germline V gives CDR1 SGDLS, CDR2 YYNGEE. The CDR3 extends over 13 amino acids. Trimming shortened V by 0 bases and J by 6 bases, and 9 bases separated the two germline ends. CDR3 nucleotides: TGTGCCAGCAGCGTAGAAGGGGGTCATGGCTACACCTTC. It is translated as CASSVEGGHGYTF.

The CDR3 bases are TGTGCCAGCAGTTTTCCGGGACATAGCAATCAGCCCCAGCATTTT. This translates into CASSFPGHSNQPQHF. This sequence joins TRBV5-4 and TRBJ1-5; tentatively, D is TRBD1 (6 bases). The CDR3 consists of 15 residues. The V gene lost 5 bases and the J gene lost 0 bases, with 12 bases spanning the gap. CDR1 SGHNT and CDR2 YYREEE come from the germline V gene (reference sequence).

Comments on this clone: This same CDR3 is encoded by further DNA sequences in the sample. This sequence joins TRBV7-2 and TRBJ1-4; 7 nucleotides line up with TRBD1. CDR3 length: 14 amino acids. V lost 1 base to trimming and J lost 8 bases; unmatched junction nucleotides: 4. Germline CDR1 and CDR2: SGHTA and FQGNSA. CDR3 loop: CASSLGQGNEKLFF. In DNA, the CDR3 is TGTGCCAGCAGCTTAGGACAGGGAAACGAAAAACTGTTTTTT.

The chain employs TRBV6-5 and TRBJ2-4; D possibly corresponds to TRBD1 (6 bases). The V gene lost 6 bases and the J gene lost 7 bases, with 19 bases spanning the gap. Germline CDR1 is MNHEY and CDR2 is SVGAGI. This CDR3 has 15 amino acids. The CDR3 here is CASSHGGTPGNIQYF. DNA for the CDR3: TGTGCCAGCAGCCACGGTGGGACACCGGGCAACATTCAGTACTTC.

The chain links TRBV7-9 to TRBJ2-1; TRBD1 agrees at 9 bases. Per the germline V gene, CDR1 is SEHNR and CDR2 is FQNEAQ (reference sequence). Trimming cost V 7 bases and J 8 bases; bases outside gene matches: 12. The CDR3 has 15 amino acids. CDR3 sequence reads: CASIPAGTGSHEQFF. The CDR3, as DNA: TGTGCCAGCATCCCGGCCGGGACAGGGTCTCATGAGCAGTTCTTC.

The chain combines TRBV19 with TRBJ2-7; weak D call: TRBD2 (5 bases). Germline V gives CDR1 LNHDA, CDR2 SQIVND (reference sequence). Trimming pared 5 bases from V and 2 bases from J, leaving 19 bases between. The CDR3 contains 16 residues. The CDR3 loop is CASSLRDLSLTYEQYF. The CDR3 DNA sequence: TGTGCCAGTAGTCTCCGGGATCTTTCCCTTACCTACGAGCAGTACTTC.

Written as DNA, the CDR3 is TGTGCCAGCAGCGCACCGGGACAGGGGGACACCGGGGAGCTGTTTTTT. Residues: CASSAPGQGDTGELFF. The V gene is TRBV9, the J gene TRBJ2-2; 11 bases are a match to TRBD1. Germline values: CDR1 SGDLS, CDR2 YYNGEE. The CDR3 is 16 amino acids. With 3 bases clipped from V and 3 bases from J, the junction kept 4 bases outside the gene matches.

This sequence joins TRBV28 and TRBJ1-4, with a possible D match to TRBD1 (6 bases). This CDR3 is built from 15 residues. With 8 bases removed from V and 7 bases from J, the gap between germline ends came to 20 bases. Germline loops: CDR1 MDHEN, CDR2 SYDVKM. The CDR3 here is CASCTPRGAGEKLFF. CDR3 coding DNA: TGTGCCAGCTGTACCCCACGGGGGGCGGGTGAAAAACTGTTTTTT.

The gene calls are TRBV29-1 and TRBJ1-3, with 7 bases that match TRBD1. Germline CDR1 and CDR2: SQVTM and ANQGSEA. The CDR3 contains 13 residues. With V trimmed by 4 bases and J by 4 bases, 4 bases remained unmatched. The CDR3 protein is CSVGTGAGNTIYF. In DNA, the CDR3 is TGCAGCGTTGGTACAGGGGCCGGAAACACCATATATTTT.

This chain joins TRBV6-6 and TRBJ1-3; the match to TRBD1 covers 10 bases. Germline trimming cut 5 bases from V and 4 bases from J; bases unmatched to any gene: 17. The CDR3 consists of 19 residues. From germline, CDR1 is MNHNY and CDR2 SVGAGI (reference sequence). CDR3 sequence: CASSPTAHPGQGRGNTIYF. The CDR3 region has the DNA TGTGCCAGCAGTCCTACGGCCCATCCGGGACAGGGGAGGGGAAACACCATATATTTT.

This sequence joins TRBV30 and TRBJ2-1; D is perhaps TRBD2 (6 bases). This CDR3 is 15 amino acids long. CDR1 and CDR2 from the germline V gene are GTSNPN and SVGIG (reference sequence). Trimming shortened V by 8 bases and J by 0 bases, and 17 bases separated the two germline ends. The CDR3 sequence: CAGDGLGGSYNEQFF. Here the CDR3 DNA reads TGTGCCGGCGATGGGTTGGGGGGCTCCTACAATGAGCAGTTCTTC.

V gene TRBV6-5 combines with J gene TRBJ1-4; D gene uncertain. The CDR3 length is 15 residues. Between the trimmed V and J ends, which lost 8 bases and 0 bases, there was a span of 13 bases. The germline CDR1 and CDR2 sequences are MNHEY and SVGAGI. The CDR3: CASAKEGATNEKLFF. In nucleotides, the CDR3 is TGTGCCAGCGCAAAGGAGGGCGCAACTAATGAAAAACTGTTTTTT.

V is TRBV5-5 and J is TRBJ1-2; D possibly corresponds to TRBD1 (5 bases). This CDR3 has 14 amino acids. The V gene's germline CDR1 is SGHKS and CDR2 YYEKEE (reference sequence). V was pared by 4 bases and J by 3 bases, with 13 bases between. The CDR3 DNA is TGTGCCAGCAGCCCAAATACAGGATACTATGGCTACACCTTC. It encodes CASSPNTGYYGYTF. The full variable domain, its missing parts supplied by reference TRBV5-5 and TRBJ1-2, is DAGVTQSPTHLIKTRGQQVTLRCSPISGHKSVSWYQQVLGQGPQFIFQYYEKEERGRGNFPDRFSARQFPNYSSELNVNALLLGDSALYLCASSPNTGYYGYTFGSGTRLTVV.

This clone was seen once. The chain employs TRBV3-1 (or the pseudogene TRBV3-2) and TRBJ2-7, with 12 nucleotides matching TRBD2. The V gene's germline CDR1 is LGHDT and CDR2 YNNKEL (reference sequence). Losses at the gene ends were 6 bases for V and 3 bases for J; bases not matched to a gene: 6. This CDR3 contains 15 residues. The CDR3 here is CASSLGLAGNYEQYF. The CDR3, as DNA: TGTGCCAGCAGTCTAGGACTAGCGGGAAACTACGAGCAGTACTTC.

V usage is TRBV30 and J usage is TRBJ2-5; 9 positions agree with TRBD1. Germline-derived CDR1 and CDR2 are GTSNPN and SVGIG (reference sequence). The V and J ends lost 2 bases and 0 bases, in that order; junction bases with no gene match: 7. CDR3 size: 16 residues. This CDR3 is CAWSPSDRGYQETQYF. The CDR3 DNA reads TGTGCCTGGAGTCCCTCGGACAGGGGCTACCAAGAGACCCAGTACTTC.

V gene TRBV7-9 combines with J gene TRBJ2-7; 8 nucleotides match TRBD2. Germline values: CDR1 SEHNR, CDR2 FQNEAQ (reference sequence). CDR3 size: 16 residues. V was clipped by 5 bases and J by 0 bases; unmatched bases: 9. CDR3 protein: CASSPWSAGGSYEQYF. The CDR3 nucleotides are TGTGCCAGCAGCCCATGGTCGGCGGGAGGCTCCTACGAGCAGTACTTC.

The chain joins TRBV5-1 to TRBJ2-3, with unresolved D. The CDR3 is made up of 14 amino acids. The V gene lost 4 bases and the J gene lost 4 bases, with 13 bases spanning the gap. Germline V CDR1 and CDR2: SGHRS, YFSETQ. The CDR3 DNA is TGCGCCAGCAGCGACCAGTCGCAGGCAGATACGCAGTATTTT. Its protein is CASSDQSQADTQYF.